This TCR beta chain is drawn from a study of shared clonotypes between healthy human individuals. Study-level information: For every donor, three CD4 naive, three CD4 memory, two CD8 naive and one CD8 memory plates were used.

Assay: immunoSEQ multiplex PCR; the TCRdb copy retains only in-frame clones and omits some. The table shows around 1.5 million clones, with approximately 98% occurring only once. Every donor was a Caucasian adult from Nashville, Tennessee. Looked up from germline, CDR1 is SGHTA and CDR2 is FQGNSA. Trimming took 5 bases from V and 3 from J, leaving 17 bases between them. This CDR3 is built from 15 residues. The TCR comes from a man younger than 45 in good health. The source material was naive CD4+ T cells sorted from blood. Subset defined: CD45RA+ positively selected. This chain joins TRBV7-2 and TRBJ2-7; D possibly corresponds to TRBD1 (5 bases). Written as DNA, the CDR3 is TGTGCCAGCAGCCCAGGGTGGGGTGAACTCTACGAGCAGTACTTC. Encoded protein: CASSPGWGELYEQYF. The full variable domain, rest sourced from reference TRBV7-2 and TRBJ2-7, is GAGVSQSPSNKVTEKGKDVELRCDPISGHTALYWYRQSLGQGLEFLIYFQGNSAPDKSGLPSDRFSAERTGGSVSTLTIQRTQQEDSAVYLCASSPGWGELYEQYFGPGTRLTVT.